Listed here are 27 T cell receptor beta chains from one sample, sequenced in a study of blood T cells in healthy people across ages. A second PCR, run for about 7 to 11 cycles, used a sample-barcoded 5' primer plus a J-beta primer mix. TCRdb reprocessed the 5' RACE reads with MiXCR, giving one entry per CDR3 protein. The data contain a few hundred thousand distinct CDR3 sequences, 52% of them seen just once; the ten biggest clones take up 45% to 65%. Sequences were obtained from blood. Receptors were obtained from a man between 60 and 75 years old in good health.

On this clonotype itself: One junction end does not reproduce the germline sequence, and a read error may be involved. The rearrangement uses TRBV27 and TRBJ1-2, with a weak D call TRBD1 (5 bases). This CDR3 region has 14 residues. Germline V gene data show CDR1 as MNHEY and CDR2 as SMNVEV (reference sequence). The CDR3 is CVSGRTGTHYGYTF. The CDR3 region has the DNA TGTGTCAGCGGACGTACCGGGACCCATTATGGCTACACCTTC.

There are a few counts of this clonotype. V is TRBV2 and J is TRBJ2-3, with D possibly being TRBD1 (5 bases). The CDR3 is 15 amino acids. Deletions cut 2 bases from V and 2 bases from J, with 11 bases between. CDR1 is SNHLY, CDR2 FYNNEI, per germline. The CDR3 sequence is CASSERAGITDTQYF. The CDR3 region has the DNA TGTGCCAGCAGTGAAAGGGCAGGGATCACAGATACGCAGTATTTT.

The chain is built from TRBV10-3 and TRBJ2-5; D gene unclear. V was pared by 3 bases and J by 5 bases, with 7 bases between. CDR1 is ENHRY and CDR2 is SYGVKD in the germline V gene. The CDR3 extends over 12 amino acids. The CDR3 DNA is TGTGCCATCAGTGACCGGATGGAGACCCAGTACTTC. Protein product: CAISDRMETQYF.

The chain couples TRBV5-6 to TRBJ1-1, with 9 bases matching TRBD1. The V gene end was trimmed by 0 bases and the J gene end by 4 bases; junction bases not matched to a gene: 7. This CDR3 has 16 residues. Germline V gene sequence: CDR1 SGHDT, CDR2 YYEEEE. CDR3 region: CASSLGGGQGSTEAFF. Here the CDR3 DNA reads TGTGCCAGCAGCTTGGGGGGGGGACAGGGAAGCACTGAAGCTTTCTTT.

The chain joins TRBV20-1 to TRBJ2-3; D perhaps matches TRBD2 (6 bases). The CDR3 extends over 14 amino acids. V dropped 0 bases and J dropped 1 base, with 8 bases sitting between them. CDR1 is DFQATT and CDR2 is SNEGSKA in the germline V gene (reference sequence). The CDR3 protein is CSAREEGRTDTQYF. The CDR3 region has the DNA TGCAGTGCTAGAGAGGAGGGGCGCACAGATACGCAGTATTTT.

The V call is TRBV7-2, the J call TRBJ2-7, with TRBD2 matching over 8 bases. After removal of 0 bases from V and 6 bases from J, the junction contained 10 bases not matched to a gene. CDR3 size: 16 residues. The V gene's germline CDR1 is SGHTA and CDR2 FQGNSA. This chain's CDR3 is CASSLAGGGTGVEQYF. DNA of the CDR3: TGTGCCAGCAGCTTAGCGGGCGGGGGGACGGGGGTCGAGCAGTACTTC.

The CDR3 loop is CASSVGASDTQYF. The CDR3 nucleotides are TGTGCCAGCAGTGTAGGGGCTTCGGATACGCAGTATTTT. J is TRBJ2-3 and V is TRBV25-1; possibly TRBD1 for D (5 bases). CDR3 size: 13 residues. Trimming shortened V by 4 bases and J by 6 bases, and 11 bases separated the two germline ends. Germline V gene sequence: CDR1 MGHDK, CDR2 SYGVNS. Based on the CDR3 plus reference TRBV25-1 and TRBJ2-3, the full variable domain is EADIYQTPRYLVIGTGKKITLECSQTMGHDKMYWYQQDPGMELHLIHYSYGVNSTEKGDLSSESTVSRIRTEHFPLTLESARPSHTSQYLCASSVGASDTQYFGPGTRLTVL.

This clonotype has just a few counts. This sequence may be a read error, since a much larger clone differs from it by one base. V is TRBV7-2 and J is TRBJ2-3; no firm D call. V lost 2 bases and J 2 bases, leaving 11 bases between the germline ends. The CDR3 covers 15 residues. Germline values: CDR1 SGHTA, CDR2 FQGNSA. The chain's CDR3 is CASSLSGSNTDTQYF. As DNA, the CDR3 is TGTGCCAGCAGCTTATCGGGCTCAAACACAGATACGCAGTATTTT.

The genes are TRBV7-2 and TRBJ1-5; D remains unclear. CDR1 SGHTA and CDR2 FQGNSA come from the germline V gene. The CDR3 has 16 residues. The germline V and J ends were trimmed by 5 bases and 1 base, with 15 bases remaining between them. CDR3 loop: CASSVGQARSNQPQHF. CDR3 nucleotide sequence: TGTGCCAGCAGCGTTGGGCAGGCGAGGAGCAATCAGCCCCAGCATTTT.

The sample holds a few counts of this clonotype. The chain combines TRBV9 with TRBJ2-3; TRBD2 agrees at 10 bases. There are 17 residues in the CDR3. Germline V CDR1 and CDR2: SGDLS, YYNGEE. V shed 2 bases, J shed 1 base, and the junction held 7 bases outside the gene matches. CDR3 in DNA: TGTGCCAGCAGCGTGCTAGCGGGGGCAGGCGGCACAGATACGCAGTATTTT. Translated, it gives CASSVLAGAGGTDTQYF. The full variable domain, in which reference TRBV9 and TRBJ2-3 provide the parts outside the CDR3, is DSGVTQTPKHLITATGQRVTLRCSPRSGDLSVYWYQQSLDQGLQFLIQYYNGEERAKGNILERFSAQQFPDLHSELNLSSLELGDSALYFCASSVLAGAGGTDTQYFGPGTRLTVL.

The chain has TRBV11-2 and TRBJ2-5; TRBD2 aligns across 8 bases. The CDR3 spans 14 residues. J lost 6 bases, V lost 5 bases, and 8 bases had no gene match. Germline V lookup: CDR1 SGHAT, CDR2 FQNNGV. CDR3 bases: TGTGCCAGCAGCCCCAGCGGGAGACGAAAGACCCAGTACTTC. Translating gives CASSPSGRRKTQYF.

This clonotype has only a few counts. V and J are TRBV3-1 and TRBJ1-2; no firm D call. The germline V gene has CDR1 LGHDT and CDR2 YNNKEL (reference sequence). The CDR3 covers 15 residues. The V end lost 4 bases, the J end lost 7 bases, and 19 bases lay between the germline ends. The CDR3 nucleotides are TGTGCCAGCAGCCCCACCGGGGAGACGCAACGTGGCTACACCTTC. This encodes CASSPTGETQRGYTF.

This chain joins TRBV6-5 and TRBJ2-1; D is perhaps TRBD2 (9 bases). The CDR3 has 16 residues. V lost 6 bases, J lost 4 bases, and 19 bases lay in between. In germline, CDR1 is MNHEY, CDR2 SVGAGI. The CDR3 loop is CASSPGGAGGYNEQFF. The DNA for the CDR3 is TGTGCCAGCAGCCCAGGGGGCGCGGGGGGGTACAATGAGCAGTTCTTC.

This clonotype was detected many times. The chain has TRBV4-1 and TRBJ2-7, with 8 bases identical to TRBD2. This CDR3 has 15 residues. Germline trimming cut 4 bases from V and 2 bases from J; bases unmatched to any gene: 7. Germline values: CDR1 MGHRA, CDR2 YSYEKL. In DNA form, the CDR3 reads TGCGCCAGCAGCCCGGTACGGGGGGGAACCTACGAGCAGTACTTC. Protein: CASSPVRGGTYEQYF.

The rearrangement links TRBV7-2 to TRBJ2-2; the match to TRBD1 covers 7 bases. V gave up 4 bases and J gave up 4 bases; unmatched junction bases: 3. Germline V gene data show CDR1 as SGHTA and CDR2 as FQGNSA. CDR3 length: 14 amino acids. In DNA, the CDR3 is TGTGCCAGCAGCTCGGACAGGCTCACCGGGGAGCTGTTTTTT. Protein product: CASSSDRLTGELFF.

The chain couples TRBV20-1 to TRBJ1-2, with TRBD1 matching over 7 bases. Germline assignment: CDR1 DFQATT and CDR2 SNEGSKA (reference sequence). With 2 bases clipped from V and 7 bases from J, the junction kept 7 bases outside the gene matches. CDR3 length equals 13 residues. The CDR3 region has the DNA TGCAGTGCTAGAAACAGGGGTTTGGGTGGCTACACCTTC. This gives the protein CSARNRGLGGYTF.

The table lists this clonotype with a few counts. The rearrangement joins TRBV15 to TRBJ2-5; no reliable D call. The germline gives CDR1 LNHNV, CDR2 YYDKDF (reference sequence). This CDR3 contains 12 residues. Deletions cut 5 bases from V and 2 bases from J, with 6 bases between. The CDR3 region has the DNA TGTGCCACCAGCCCAGCTCAAGAGACCCAGTACTTC. This encodes CATSPAQETQYF.

This clonotype has just a few counts. V usage is TRBV29-1 and J usage is TRBJ1-2; no firm D call. This CDR3 has 12 residues. CDR1 is SQVTM, CDR2 ANQGSEA, per germline. Trimming took 6 bases from V and 2 from J, leaving 10 bases between them. The CDR3 DNA reads as TGCAGCGTGGAGCCGGGAAACTATGGCTACACCTTC. This translates into CSVEPGNYGYTF.

J is TRBJ2-3 and V is TRBV6-4; D not certain. The CDR3 covers 13 residues. V lost 4 bases, J lost 0 bases, and 5 bases lay in between. Germline V gene lookup returns CDR1 MRHNA and CDR2 SNTAGT. In nucleotides, the CDR3 is TGTGCCAGCAGTGCGACTAGCACAGATACGCAGTATTTT. Amino acids: CASSATSTDTQYF.

This clonotype was detected a few times. The chain recombines TRBV27 with TRBJ2-1, with 7 nucleotides matching TRBD1. From germline, CDR1 is MNHEY and CDR2 SMNVEV (reference sequence). The CDR3 runs 16 residues. V trimming: 5 bases; J trimming: 0 bases; junction bases outside the gene matches: 7. The CDR3 loop reads CASSDEGQSSYNEQFF. CDR3 nucleotides: TGTGCCAGCAGTGACGAGGGACAGAGCTCCTACAATGAGCAGTTCTTC.

This clonotype was recorded many times. The chain links TRBV7-3 to TRBJ2-7; TRBD1 agrees at 8 bases. The V and J ends lost 5 bases and 6 bases, in that order; junction bases with no gene match: 9. The CDR3 has 14 amino acids. Germline V lookup: CDR1 SGHTA, CDR2 FQGTGA. The CDR3 DNA follows: TGTGCCAGCAGCCTGACAGGGGCGGTTGGCGAGCAGTACTTC. Protein: CASSLTGAVGEQYF.

The chain recombines TRBV29-1 with TRBJ2-1; no definite D call. CDR1 and CDR2 (germline): SQVTM, ANQGSEA. There are 17 residues in the CDR3. V was shortened by 4 bases and J by 0 bases, with 19 bases between the two germline ends. The CDR3 DNA reads as TGCAGCGTTGTGAACCTGCCGATCACGAGCTCCTACAATGAGCAGTTCTTC. Amino acids: CSVVNLPITSSYNEQFF.

The V call is TRBV5-1, the J call TRBJ1-6, with D perhaps TRBD1 (6 bases). CDR3 length: 15 residues. The V end lost 2 bases, the J end lost 10 bases, and 16 bases lay between the germline ends. CDR1 and CDR2 (germline): SGHRS, YFSETQ. The CDR3 here is CASSLDLGGGSPLHF. The CDR3 DNA follows: TGCGCCAGCAGCTTAGACTTGGGGGGCGGCTCACCCCTCCACTTT.

In this sample, this clonotype turned up a few times. The rearrangement joins TRBV10-3 to TRBJ2-7, with D unclear. The CDR3 extends over 11 amino acids. Deletions cut 3 bases from V and 7 bases from J, with 7 bases between. The germline CDR1 and CDR2 sequences are ENHRY and SYGVKD. The CDR3 region is CAISEVQEQYF. As DNA, the CDR3 is TGTGCCATCAGTGAAGTCCAAGAGCAGTACTTC.

This clonotype was seen a handful of times. This chain connects TRBV12-3 or TRBV12-4 to TRBJ2-7; a weak D match, TRBD1 (6 bases). Between the trimmed V and J ends, which lost 6 bases and 2 bases, there was a span of 17 bases. This CDR3 is built from 15 residues. As DNA, the CDR3 is TGTGCCAGCAGCTCCCGACAGGCGCCACCCTACGAGCAGTACTTC. It yields the protein CASSSRQAPPYEQYF.

This clonotype was observed a few times. V and J are TRBV12-3 or TRBV12-4 and TRBJ1-1, with D unclear. V was pared by 5 bases and J by 7 bases, with 11 bases between. CDR3 length: 12 residues. CDR3 coding DNA: TGTGCCAGCAGTCGCCATCGGGGTGAAGCTTTCTTT. This translates into CASSRHRGEAFF.

The chain joins TRBV4-1 to TRBJ1-1, with TRBD1 as a possible D gene (5 bases). The germline V gene encodes CDR1 MGHRA and CDR2 YSYEKL. The CDR3 length is 16 residues. The germline V and J ends were trimmed by 0 bases and 2 bases, with 13 bases remaining between them. Here the CDR3 DNA reads TGCGCCAGCAGCCAAGATCAGGGAGTCCTCAACACTGAAGCTTTCTTT. This gives the protein CASSQDQGVLNTEAFF.